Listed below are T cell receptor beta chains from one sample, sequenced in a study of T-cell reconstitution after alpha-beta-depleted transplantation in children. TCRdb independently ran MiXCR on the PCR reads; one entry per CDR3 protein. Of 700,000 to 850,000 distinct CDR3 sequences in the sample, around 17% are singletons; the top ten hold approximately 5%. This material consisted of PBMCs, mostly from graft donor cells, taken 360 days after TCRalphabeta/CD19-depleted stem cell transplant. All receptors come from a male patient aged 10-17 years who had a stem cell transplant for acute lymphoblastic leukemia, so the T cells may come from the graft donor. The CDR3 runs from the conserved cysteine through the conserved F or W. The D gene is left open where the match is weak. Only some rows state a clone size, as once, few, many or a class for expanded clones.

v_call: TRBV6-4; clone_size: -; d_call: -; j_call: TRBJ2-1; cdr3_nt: TGTGCCAGCAGTAAATCCGGGATAGGTAGATTTGAGCAGTTCTTC; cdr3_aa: CASSKSGIGRFEQFF
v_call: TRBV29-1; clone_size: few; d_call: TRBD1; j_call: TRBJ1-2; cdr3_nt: TGCAGCGTTATAGGGACAGGGACTAACTATGGCTACACCTTC; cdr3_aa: CSVIGTGTNYGYTF
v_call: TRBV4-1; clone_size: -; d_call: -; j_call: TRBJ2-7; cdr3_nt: TGCGCCAGCAGCCAGCGGGAAAACTACGAGCAGTACTTC; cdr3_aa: CASSQRENYEQYF
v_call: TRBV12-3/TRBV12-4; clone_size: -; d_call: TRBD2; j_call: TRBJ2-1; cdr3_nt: TGTGCCAGCAGTCCTGGAGCGGGGGGAAACAATGAGCAGTTCTTC; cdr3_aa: CASSPGAGGNNEQFF
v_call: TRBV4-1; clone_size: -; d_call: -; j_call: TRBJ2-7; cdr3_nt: TGCGCCAGCAGCCAAGATCAGGACAGTAACTACGAGCAGTACTTC; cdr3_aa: CASSQDQDSNYEQYF
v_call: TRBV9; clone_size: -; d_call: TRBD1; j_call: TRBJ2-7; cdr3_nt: TGTGCCAGCAGCGTAGAGGGGGCGAAATTCTCCTACGAGCAGTACTTC; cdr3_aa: CASSVEGAKFSYEQYF
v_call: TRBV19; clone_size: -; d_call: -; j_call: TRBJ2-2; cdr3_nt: TGTGCCAGTAGTATAACTGTAGCACCGGACACCGGGGAGCTGTTTTTT; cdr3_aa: CASSITVAPDTGELFF
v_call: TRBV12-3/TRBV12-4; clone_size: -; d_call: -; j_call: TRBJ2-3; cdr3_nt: TGTGCCAGCAGTTTTTTTGGGGCCTTGGGCACAGATACGCAGTATTTT; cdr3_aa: CASSFFGALGTDTQYF
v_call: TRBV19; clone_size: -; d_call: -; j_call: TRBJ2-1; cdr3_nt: TGTGCCAGTAGTAAGCCTAGCTCCTACAATGAGCAGTTCTTC; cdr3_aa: CASSKPSSYNEQFF
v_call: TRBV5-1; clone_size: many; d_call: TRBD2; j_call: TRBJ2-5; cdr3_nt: TGCGCCAGCAGCCCACTAGCGGGAACAGAGACCCAGTACTTC; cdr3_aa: CASSPLAGTETQYF
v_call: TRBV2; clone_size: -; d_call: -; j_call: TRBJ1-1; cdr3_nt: TGTGCCAGCAGTGGTTTAGATCCTGAAGCTTTCTTT; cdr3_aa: CASSGLDPEAFF
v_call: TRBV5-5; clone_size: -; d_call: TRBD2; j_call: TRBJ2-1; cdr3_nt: TGTGCCAGCAGTATGGGACTAGCGGGAGTTCGGAGATACAATGAGCAGTTCTTC; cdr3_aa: CASSMGLAGVRRYNEQFF
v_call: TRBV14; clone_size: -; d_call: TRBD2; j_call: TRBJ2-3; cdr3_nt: TGTGCCAGCAGCTCTTTCAATAGCGGGAGACCAAGCACAGATACGCAGTATTTT; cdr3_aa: CASSSFNSGRPSTDTQYF
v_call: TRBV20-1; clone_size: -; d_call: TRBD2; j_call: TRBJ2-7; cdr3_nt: TGCAGTGCTAGAGATCGACTAGCGGGGCTTGTCGAGCAGTACTTC; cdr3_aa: CSARDRLAGLVEQYF
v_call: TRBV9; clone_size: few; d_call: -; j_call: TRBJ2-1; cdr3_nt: TGTGCCAGCAGCGTAGAAGGGGGGAGAGGCAATGAGCAGTTCTTC; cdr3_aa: CASSVEGGRGNEQFF
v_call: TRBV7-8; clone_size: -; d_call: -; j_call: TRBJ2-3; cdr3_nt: TGTGCCAGCAGCCGGAGGCGGATTAGCACAGATACGCAGTATTTT; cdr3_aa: CASSRRRISTDTQYF
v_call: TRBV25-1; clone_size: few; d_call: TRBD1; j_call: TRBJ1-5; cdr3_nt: TGTGCCAGCAGTGAGGGACAGGGGAAGAATCAGCCCCAGCATTTT; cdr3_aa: CASSEGQGKNQPQHF
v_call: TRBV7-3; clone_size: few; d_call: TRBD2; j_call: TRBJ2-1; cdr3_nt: TGTGCCAGCAGCTTAAGGCTAGCGGGATCGTATGGGCGAAACTCCTACAATGAGCAGTTCTTC; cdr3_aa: CASSLRLAGSYGRNSYNEQFF
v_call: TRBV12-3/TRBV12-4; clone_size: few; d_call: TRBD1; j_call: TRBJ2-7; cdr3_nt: TGTGCCAGCACCGAAGGGGGCGGCTACGAGCAGTACTTC; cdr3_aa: CASTEGGGYEQYF
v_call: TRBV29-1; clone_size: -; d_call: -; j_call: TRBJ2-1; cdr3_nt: TGCAGCGTTGATGGACCGACAGGCCTCTCCTACAATGAGCAGTTCTTC; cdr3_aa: CSVDGPTGLSYNEQFF
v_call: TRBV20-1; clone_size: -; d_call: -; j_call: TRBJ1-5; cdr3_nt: TGCAGTGCTAGAGATTGGGTGCTTTCGAGGGGTAGCAATCAGCCCCAGCATTTT; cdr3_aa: CSARDWVLSRGSNQPQHF
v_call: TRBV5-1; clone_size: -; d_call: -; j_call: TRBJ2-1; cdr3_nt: TGCGCCAGCAGCTTGCGGGAGAACGGGTACAATGAGCAGTTCTTC; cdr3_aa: CASSLRENGYNEQFF
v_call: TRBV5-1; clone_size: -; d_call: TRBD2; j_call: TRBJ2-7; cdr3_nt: TGCGCCAGCAGCTTGGTTGGGGGGGACTCCTACGAGCAGTACTTC; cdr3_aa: CASSLVGGDSYEQYF
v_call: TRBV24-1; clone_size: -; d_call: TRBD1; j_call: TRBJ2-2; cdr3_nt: TGTGCCACCAGTGAGACAGGGGGCCCCGGGGAGCTGTTTTTT; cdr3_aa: CATSETGGPGELFF
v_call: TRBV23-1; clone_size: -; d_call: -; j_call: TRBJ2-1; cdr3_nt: TGCGCCAGAAGTGGGGTCGCGGAGGAAGGTTTCTCCTACAATGAGCAGTTCTTC; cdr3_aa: CARSGVAEEGFSYNEQFF
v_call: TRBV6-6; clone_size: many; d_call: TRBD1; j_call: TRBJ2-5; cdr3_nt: TGTGCCAGCAGACAGGGGGAGACCCAGTACTTC; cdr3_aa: CASRQGETQYF
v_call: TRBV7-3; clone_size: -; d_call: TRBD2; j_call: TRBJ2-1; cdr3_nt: TGTGCCAGCAGCTCCTTTAGCGGGGCTGAGCAGTTCTTC; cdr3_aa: CASSSFSGAEQFF
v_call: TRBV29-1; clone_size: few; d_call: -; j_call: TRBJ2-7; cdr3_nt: TGCAGCGTCCGTGGGAGGGGGACCTCCTACGAGCAGTACTTC; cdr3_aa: CSVRGRGTSYEQYF
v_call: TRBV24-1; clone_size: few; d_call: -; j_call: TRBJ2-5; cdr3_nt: TGTGCCACCAGTGATACCCCCGTGGAGACCCAGTACTTC; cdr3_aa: CATSDTPVETQYF
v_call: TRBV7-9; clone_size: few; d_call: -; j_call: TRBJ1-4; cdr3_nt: TGTGCCAGCAGCTTGGTACAGGGAGCAAATGAAAAACTGTTTTTT; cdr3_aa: CASSLVQGANEKLFF
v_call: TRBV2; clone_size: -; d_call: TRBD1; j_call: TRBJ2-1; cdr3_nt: TGTGCCAGCAGTGAACCGCGACAGGGCCACTCCTACAATGAGCAGTTCTTC; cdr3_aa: CASSEPRQGHSYNEQFF
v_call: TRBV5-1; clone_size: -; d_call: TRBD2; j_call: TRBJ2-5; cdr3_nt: TGCGCCAGCAGCCTTGTCACCTGGCGGGAGAAGAAGACCCAGTACTTC; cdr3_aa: CASSLVTWREKKTQYF
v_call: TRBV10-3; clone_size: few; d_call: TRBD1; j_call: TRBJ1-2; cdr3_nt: TGTGCCAATTCGGGGACAGGGTCCTATGGCTACACCTTC; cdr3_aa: CANSGTGSYGYTF
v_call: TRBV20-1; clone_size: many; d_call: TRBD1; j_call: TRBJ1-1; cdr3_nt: TGCAGTGCTAGAGAAGCAGGGGGGGACACTGAAGCTTTCTTT; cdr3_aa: CSAREAGGDTEAFF